A single sample gave rise to the 15 T cell receptor beta chains below, sequenced in a study of control samples from healthy donors and cancer patients. Assay used: immunoSEQ multiplex PCR; TCRdb lists only in-frame clones, some missing. The table shows around 85,000 clones, with about 89% occurring only once. What was sequenced was blood. The receptors were gathered from a woman aged 55 to 70 in good health.

This clone was recorded a few times. This chain joins TRBV18 and TRBJ1-3; 8 bases map to TRBD1. The ends lost 4 bases at V and 0 bases at J; junction bases unmatched: 8. CDR1 and CDR2 from the germline V gene are KGHSH and LQKENI. This CDR3 spans 17 amino acids. CDR3 protein: CASSLTGTGNSGNTIYF. CDR3 DNA sequence: TGTGCCAGCTCACTCACAGGGACAGGAAACTCTGGAAACACCATATATTTT.

CDR3 coding DNA: TGCGCCAGCAGCCAAGTAGACCGGAACACCGGGGAGCTGTTTTTT. Protein product: CASSQVDRNTGELFF. The chain couples TRBV4-1 to TRBJ2-2; D is unresolved. The germline CDR1 and CDR2 sequences are MGHRA and YSYEKL. The CDR3 is made up of 15 amino acids. V lost 1 base and J 1 base, leaving 7 bases between the germline ends.

This rearrangement joins TRBV19 to TRBJ1-2, with D possibly being TRBD1 (5 bases). The CDR3 contains 16 residues. The germline V gene has CDR1 LNHDA and CDR2 SQIVND (reference sequence). Trimming cost V 6 bases and J 6 bases, with 23 bases left between them. The CDR3 loop reads CASRLQGQGMGNGYTF. The CDR3 DNA reads TGTGCCAGTAGACTCCAGGGCCAAGGGATGGGTAATGGCTACACCTTC.

V is TRBV30 and J is TRBJ2-7, with D possibly TRBD2 on 6 matching bases. CDR1 and CDR2 (germline): GTSNPN, SVGIG (reference sequence). V shed 0 bases and J shed 5 bases, with 14 bases lying between them. The CDR3 is made up of 14 amino acids. The CDR3: CAWSVRGFYHEQYF. CDR3 DNA sequence: TGTGCCTGGAGTGTTCGGGGGTTTTACCACGAGCAGTACTTC.

The genes are TRBV18 and TRBJ1-2, with D unclear. Trimming took 2 bases from V and 8 from J, leaving 12 bases between them. The CDR3 sequence is 13 residues long. Germline assignment: CDR1 KGHSH and CDR2 LQKENI. The CDR3 region is CASSPDFSGGYTF. CDR3 sequence (DNA): TGTGCCAGCTCACCAGATTTTTCGGGGGGCTACACCTTC.

CDR3 region: CASSLGVQGSGANVLTF. The DNA for the CDR3 is TGTGCCAGCAGCCTAGGTGTACAGGGGTCTGGGGCCAACGTCCTGACTTTC. The chain uses TRBV3-1 (or the pseudogene TRBV3-2) and TRBJ2-6; 7 bases are a match to TRBD1. V lost 4 bases, J lost 1 base, and 7 bases stayed unmatched. Germline loops: CDR1 LGHDT, CDR2 YNNKEL (reference sequence). The length of the CDR3 is 17 residues.

The V and J genes are TRBV25-1 and TRBJ2-1; 9 bases map to TRBD1. CDR3 size: 15 residues. Germline V CDR1 and CDR2: MGHDK, SYGVNS. The junction had 0 bases not matched to a gene; V was cut back by 3 bases and J by 0 bases. For the CDR3, the DNA is TGTGCCAGCAGTGAGACAGGGGGCTCCTACAATGAGCAGTTCTTC. The encoded protein is CASSETGGSYNEQFF.

The chain has TRBV5-8 and TRBJ2-2; TRBD1 aligns across 9 bases. Germline assignment: CDR1 SGHTS and CDR2 YDEGEE. The CDR3 has 16 amino acids. Germline trimming cut 4 bases from V and 7 bases from J; bases unmatched to any gene: 11. The CDR3 is CASSPGGTGRDGELFF. The DNA for the CDR3 is TGTGCCAGCAGCCCCGGGGGGACAGGGAGGGACGGGGAGCTGTTTTTT.

The chain has TRBV12-5 and TRBJ1-1, with D unresolved. The CDR3 has 12 amino acids. CDR1 and CDR2 from the germline V gene are LGHNT and FRNRAP. Between the trimmed V and J ends, which lost 7 bases and 4 bases, there was a span of 10 bases. The CDR3, as DNA: TGTGCTAGTGCTAGAGGCCGCACTGAAGCTTTCTTT. Translated: CASARGRTEAFF.

A few counts support this clone. V and J are TRBV2 and TRBJ1-3; the D gene is possibly TRBD1 (5 bases). With 5 bases removed from V and 2 bases from J, the gap between germline ends came to 13 bases. Per the germline V gene, CDR1 is SNHLY and CDR2 is FYNNEI. The CDR3 extends over 15 amino acids. The CDR3 loop reads CASSPSGGAGNTIYF. In nucleotides, the CDR3 is TGTGCCAGCAGTCCCTCAGGAGGGGCTGGAAACACCATATATTTT.

The genes are TRBV6-6 and TRBJ1-3, with TRBD1 matching 7 bases. Germline values: CDR1 MNHNY, CDR2 SVGAGI (reference sequence). This CDR3 is 16 amino acids long. The V gene end was trimmed by 2 bases and the J gene end by 8 bases; junction bases not matched to a gene: 12. DNA for the CDR3: TGTGCCAGCAGTTACCCTCCGCGACAGGGTTTAGACACCATATATTTT. Translated: CASSYPPRQGLDTIYF.

The chain carries TRBV6-5 and TRBJ1-1; 7 bases agree with TRBD1. The ends lost 4 bases at V and 10 bases at J; junction bases unmatched: 9. CDR3 length: 13 residues. Germline assignment: CDR1 MNHEY and CDR2 SVGAGI. The CDR3 is CASSLTGTVGAFF. CDR3 in DNA: TGTGCCAGCAGTTTGACAGGGACGGTCGGAGCTTTCTTT.

The V and J genes are TRBV14 and TRBJ1-4; no reliable D call. The CDR3 is 14 amino acids. CDR1 is SGHDN, CDR2 FVKESK, per germline. Trimming took off 2 bases at V and 5 bases at J, with 9 bases between the two ends. The CDR3 here is CASSQWPQNEKLFF. CDR3 in DNA: TGTGCCAGCAGCCAATGGCCTCAGAATGAAAAACTGTTTTTT.

For the CDR3, the DNA is TGCAGCGTAGATAGACAGGGGGCTAGGGAGACCCAGTACTTC. Its protein product is CSVDRQGARETQYF. The chain is built from TRBV29-1 and TRBJ2-5, with 10 bases matching TRBD1. J gave up 5 bases and V 6 bases, and 9 bases lay outside the gene matches. Germline-derived CDR1 and CDR2 are SQVTM and ANQGSEA. There are 14 residues in the CDR3.

This sequence joins TRBV5-1 and TRBJ1-2, with D perhaps TRBD1 (6 bases). Trimming pared 4 bases from V and 2 bases from J, leaving 9 bases between. The CDR3 is made up of 13 amino acids. CDR1 is SGHRS, CDR2 YFSETQ, per germline. Here the CDR3 reads CASSTGPNYGYTF. DNA for the CDR3: TGCGCCAGCAGCACAGGGCCGAACTATGGCTACACCTTC.